The entry below describes one T cell receptor (beta chain). What it binds is unknown. The data belong to a study of T cells in Graves' hyperthyroidism and ophthalmopathy. General study results and limits: Most clonotypes that expanded in the thyroid above 0.001 also showed up in blood. Stable hyperthyroidism was separated from ophthalmopathy by a model based on 13 V-J features. Ophthalmopathy, which appeared later, was predicted by the model a median 6.5 months before onset.

From germline, CDR1 is MDHEN and CDR2 SYDVKM. This CDR3 contains 14 residues. Trimming took off 8 bases at V and 6 bases at J, with 19 bases between the two ends. TCR beta CDR3 regions were amplified from RNA. During a first-round RT-PCR of the TCR CDR3, the HTBI primer set was used. From the multiplex PCR reads, TCRdb called clonotypes with MiXCR, one entry per CDR3 protein. The sample contains 540,000 or so distinct CDR3 sequences, roughly 50% of which appear only once. Clinical symptoms, serum thyroxine, TRAb, thyroid ultrasound and orbital computed tomography established diagnosis. Input material: peripheral blood or thyroid tissue (not recorded which). The chain uses TRBV28 and TRBJ1-2; tentatively, D is TRBD1 (5 bases). The sequence came from an adult woman with Graves' disease, either hyperthyroidism or ophthalmopathy (not recorded which). CDR3 nucleotides: TGTGCCAGCGGCCCACGGGGACGGAATGATGGCTACACCTTC. Protein: CASGPRGRNDGYTF.